Sequencing of this T cell receptor beta chain was carried out in a study of glioma-infiltrating T cells after dendritic cell vaccination. Only in-frame clones appear in the TCRdb table, and some are missing; sequencing was by immunoSEQ multiplex PCR. Altogether roughly 62,000 clones are present, just under 85% being singletons, with the ten largest covering 15% to 17%. The V gene end was trimmed by 2 bases and the J gene end by 0 bases; junction bases not matched to a gene: 3. Looked up from germline, CDR1 is MNHNY and CDR2 is SVGAGI (reference sequence). CDR3 length equals 15 residues. This sample's time point: after dendritic cell vaccination, including at tumor progression/relapse.

The material was blood, obtained after dendritic cell vaccination. The chain has TRBV6-6 and TRBJ1-1; TRBD1 matches 7 bases. This clonotype was obtained from a human donor with glioblastoma. This chain's CDR3 is CASSYQGEMNTEAFF. CDR3 nucleotide sequence: TGTGCCAGCAGTTACCAGGGGGAGATGAACACTGAAGCTTTCTTT.